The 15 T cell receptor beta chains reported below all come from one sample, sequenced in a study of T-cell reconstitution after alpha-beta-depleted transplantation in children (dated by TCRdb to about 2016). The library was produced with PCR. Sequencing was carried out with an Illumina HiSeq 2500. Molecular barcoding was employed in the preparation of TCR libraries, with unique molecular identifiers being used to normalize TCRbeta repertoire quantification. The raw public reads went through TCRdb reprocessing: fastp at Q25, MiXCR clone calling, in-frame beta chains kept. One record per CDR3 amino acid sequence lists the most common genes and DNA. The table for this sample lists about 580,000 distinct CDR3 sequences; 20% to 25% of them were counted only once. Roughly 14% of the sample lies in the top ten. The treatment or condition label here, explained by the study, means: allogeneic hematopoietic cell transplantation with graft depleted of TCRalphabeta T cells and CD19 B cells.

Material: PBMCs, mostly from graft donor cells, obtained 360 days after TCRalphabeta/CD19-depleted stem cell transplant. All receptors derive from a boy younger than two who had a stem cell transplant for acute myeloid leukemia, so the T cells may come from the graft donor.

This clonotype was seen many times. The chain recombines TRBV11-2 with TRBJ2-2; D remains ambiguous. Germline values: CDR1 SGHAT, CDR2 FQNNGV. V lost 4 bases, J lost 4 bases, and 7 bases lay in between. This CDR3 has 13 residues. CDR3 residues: CASSSSTTGELFF. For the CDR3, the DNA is TGTGCCAGCAGCTCCAGCACCACCGGGGAGCTGTTTTTT.

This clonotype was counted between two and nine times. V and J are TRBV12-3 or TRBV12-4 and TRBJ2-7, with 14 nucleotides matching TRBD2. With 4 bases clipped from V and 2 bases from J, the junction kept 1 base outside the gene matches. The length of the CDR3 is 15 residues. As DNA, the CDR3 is TGTGCCAGCAGTTCGGGACTAGCGGGAGCCTACGAGCAGTACGTC. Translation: CASSSGLAGAYEQYV.

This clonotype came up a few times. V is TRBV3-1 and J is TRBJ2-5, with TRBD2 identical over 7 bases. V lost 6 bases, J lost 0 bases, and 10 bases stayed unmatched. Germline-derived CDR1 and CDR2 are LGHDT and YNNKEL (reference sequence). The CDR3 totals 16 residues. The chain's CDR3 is CASRGLADWYQETQYF. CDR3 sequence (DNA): TGTGCCAGCAGGGGGCTAGCGGACTGGTACCAAGAGACCCAGTACTTC.

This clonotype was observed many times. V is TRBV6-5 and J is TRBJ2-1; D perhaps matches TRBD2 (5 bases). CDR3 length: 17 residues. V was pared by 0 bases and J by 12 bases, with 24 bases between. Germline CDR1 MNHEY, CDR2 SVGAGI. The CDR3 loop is CASSYSIFPEGLSVQFF. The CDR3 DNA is TGTGCCAGCAGTTACTCGATTTTCCCAGAGGGCCTCTCAGTGCAGTTCTTC.

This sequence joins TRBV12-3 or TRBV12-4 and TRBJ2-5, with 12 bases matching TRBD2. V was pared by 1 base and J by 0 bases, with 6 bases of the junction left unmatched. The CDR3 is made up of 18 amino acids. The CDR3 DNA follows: TGTGCCAGCAGTTTAGTGGCTAGCGGGGGGGCGCACCAAGAGACCCAGTACTTC. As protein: CASSLVASGGAHQETQYF.

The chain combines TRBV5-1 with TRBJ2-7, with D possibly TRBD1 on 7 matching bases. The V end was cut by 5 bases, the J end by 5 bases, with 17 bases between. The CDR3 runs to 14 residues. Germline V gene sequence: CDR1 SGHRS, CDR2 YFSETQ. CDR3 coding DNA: TGCGCCAGCAGAGACAGGGAGGCCCCCAACGAGCAGTACTTC. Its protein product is CASRDREAPNEQYF. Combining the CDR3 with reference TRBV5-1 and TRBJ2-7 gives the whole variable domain KAGVTQTPRYLIKTRGQQVTLSCSPISGHRSVSWYQQTPGQGLQFLFEYFSETQRNKGNFPGRFSGRQFSNSRSEMNVSTLELGDSALYLCASRDREAPNEQYFGPGTRLTVT.

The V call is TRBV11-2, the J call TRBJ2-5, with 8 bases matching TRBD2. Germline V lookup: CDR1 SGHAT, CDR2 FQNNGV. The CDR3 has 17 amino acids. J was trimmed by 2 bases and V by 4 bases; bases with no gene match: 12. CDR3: CASSSNPGASGQETQYF. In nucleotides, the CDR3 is TGTGCCAGCAGCTCCAACCCTGGGGCTAGCGGGCAAGAGACCCAGTACTTC.

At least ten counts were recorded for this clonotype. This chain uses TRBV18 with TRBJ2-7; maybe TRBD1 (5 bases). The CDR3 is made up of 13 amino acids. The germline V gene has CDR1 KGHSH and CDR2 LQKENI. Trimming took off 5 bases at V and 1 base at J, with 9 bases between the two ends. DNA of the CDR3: TGTGCCAGCTCAGACAGTTTGTCCTACGAGCAGTACGTC. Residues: CASSDSLSYEQYV.

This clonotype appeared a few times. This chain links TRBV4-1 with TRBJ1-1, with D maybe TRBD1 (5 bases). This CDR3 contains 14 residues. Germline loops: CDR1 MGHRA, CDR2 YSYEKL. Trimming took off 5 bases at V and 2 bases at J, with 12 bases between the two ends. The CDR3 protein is CASSKGPTNTEAFF. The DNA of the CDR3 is TGCGCCAGCAGCAAGGGACCAACCAACACTGAAGCTTTCTTT.

The CDR3 loop reads CASSTGVAQGEQYF. The CDR3 DNA is TGTGCCAGCAGTACCGGAGTGGCGCAGGGCGAGCAGTACTTC. The chain employs TRBV7-9 and TRBJ2-7; possibly TRBD1 for D (5 bases). Germline lookup yields CDR1 SEHNR and CDR2 FQNEAQ (reference sequence). V lost 6 bases, J lost 6 bases, and 18 bases lay in between. The CDR3 totals 14 residues.

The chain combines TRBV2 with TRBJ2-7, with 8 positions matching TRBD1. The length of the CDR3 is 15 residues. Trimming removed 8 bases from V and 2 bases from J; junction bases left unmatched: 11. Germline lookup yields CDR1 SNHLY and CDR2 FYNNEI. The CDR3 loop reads CASLPGGQVAYEQYF. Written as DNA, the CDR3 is TGTGCCAGCCTGCCCGGGGGACAGGTAGCCTACGAGCAGTACTTC.

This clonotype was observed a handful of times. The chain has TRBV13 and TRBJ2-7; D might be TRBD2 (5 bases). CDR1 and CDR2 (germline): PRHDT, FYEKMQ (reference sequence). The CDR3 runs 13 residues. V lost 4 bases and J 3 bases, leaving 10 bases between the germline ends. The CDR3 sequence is CASSSGGDYEQYV. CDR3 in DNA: TGTGCCAGCAGCTCAGGAGGAGACTACGAGCAGTACGTC.

CDR3 bases: TGTGCCATCAGTGAGGTCCTCTTCTCCTACAATGAGCAGTTCTTC. Protein product: CAISEVLFSYNEQFF. The rearrangement joins TRBV10-3 to TRBJ2-1; D is ambiguous. This CDR3 spans 15 amino acids. Deletions cut 2 bases from V and 0 bases from J, with 8 bases between. Germline CDR1 ENHRY, CDR2 SYGVKD.

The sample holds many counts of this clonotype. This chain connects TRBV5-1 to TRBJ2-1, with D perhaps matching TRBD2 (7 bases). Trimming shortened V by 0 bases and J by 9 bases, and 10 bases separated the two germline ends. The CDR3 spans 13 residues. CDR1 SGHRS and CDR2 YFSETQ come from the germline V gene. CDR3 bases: TGCGCCAGCAGCTTGGAGGGGGGGGGTGAGCAGTTCTTC. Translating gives CASSLEGGGEQFF.

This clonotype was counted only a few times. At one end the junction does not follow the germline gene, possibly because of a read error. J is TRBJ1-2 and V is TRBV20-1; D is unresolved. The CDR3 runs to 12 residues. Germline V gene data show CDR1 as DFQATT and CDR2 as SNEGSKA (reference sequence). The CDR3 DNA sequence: TGCAGTGCAAGAGGTTCCTCGGGTGGCTACACCTTC. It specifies CSARGSSGGYTF.